This is a list of T cell receptor beta chains from one sample in a study of regulatory T cells in long-lasting Graves disease. TCRdb used MiXCR to reprocess the multiplex PCR reads, holding one entry per CDR3 protein. Among 500,000 to 800,000 distinct CDR3 sequences listed, around 30% were seen once. Sequencing was performed on peripheral blood mononuclear cells (PBMCs), taken when the disease was refractory, from a patient treated with antithyroid drugs. These receptor sequences come from a female donor with Graves disease. The CDR3 runs from the conserved cysteine through the conserved F or W. A D gene is named only where the DNA matches it firmly. Some rows have no size entry. The others give once, few or many, or a class for an expanded clone.

J | size | V | D | CDR3 | DNA
TRBJ1-1 | many | TRBV28 | NA | CASTGGGTNTEAFF | TGTGCCAGCACCGGCGGGGGAACGAACACTGAAGCTTTCTTT
TRBJ1-5 | NA | TRBV12-3/TRBV12-4 | TRBD1 | CASSLRDSLNQPQHF | TGTGCCAGCAGTTTACGGGACAGCCTCAATCAGCCCCAGCATTTT
TRBJ2-2 | few | TRBV12-5 | TRBD1 | CASGPYRTGTKAGELFF | TGTGCTAGTGGTCCATACCGGACAGGGACCAAAGCCGGGGAGCTGTTTTTT
TRBJ2-2 | NA | TRBV28 | TRBD1 | CASIFRTGLTGELFF | TGTGCCAGCATCTTTCGGACAGGGCTCACCGGGGAGCTGTTTTTT
TRBJ1-2 | many | TRBV30 | NA | CAWSPRDTGYTF | TGTGCCTGGAGTCCCAGGGATACTGGCTACACCTTC
TRBJ1-3 | few | TRBV6-1 | NA | CASSELWRTGNTIYF | TGTGCCAGCAGTGAATTATGGAGAACTGGAAACACCATATATTTT
TRBJ1-2 | many | TRBV2 | NA | CASSGAGANYGYTF | TGTGCCAGCAGTGGGGCAGGGGCTAACTATGGCTACACCTTC
TRBJ1-2 | NA | TRBV10-2 | TRBD1 | CASSEWDRASGYTF | TGCGCCAGCAGTGAGTGGGACAGGGCTAGTGGCTACACCTTC
TRBJ1-5 | NA | TRBV20-1 | TRBD1 | CSTAGTDYSNQPQHF | TGCAGTACTGCCGGGACAGACTATAGCAATCAGCCCCAGCATTTT
TRBJ1-1 | few | TRBV19 | NA | CASETGTQNTEAFF | TGTGCCAGCGAGACCGGGACACAGAACACTGAAGCTTTCTTT